A single sample gave rise to the 25 T cell receptor beta chains below, sequenced in a study of T cell responses to AZD1222 COVID-19 vaccine. Here immunoSEQ multiplex PCR was the method, and the copy in TCRdb shows in-frame clones only, minus some. The table shows around 140,000 clones, with nearly 90% occurring only once. Sequenced here: peripheral blood, sampled on day 0 of AZD1222 vaccination. These receptors all stem from an adult in good health.

The chain couples TRBV5-1 to TRBJ1-1; 8 bases align to TRBD1. CDR1 and CDR2 from the germline V gene are SGHRS and YFSETQ. The CDR3 length is 15 residues. Trimming cost V 5 bases and J 0 bases; bases outside gene matches: 6. The CDR3: CASSSDRGLNTEAFF. CDR3 nucleotides: TGCGCCAGCAGTTCTGACAGGGGATTGAACACTGAAGCTTTCTTT.

The chain uses TRBV3-1 (or the pseudogene TRBV3-2) and TRBJ1-2; maybe TRBD1 (5 bases). This CDR3 region has 13 residues. V lost 3 bases to trimming and J lost 4 bases, with 9 bases between them. Germline-derived CDR1 and CDR2 are LGHDT and YNNKEL (reference sequence). The chain's CDR3 is CASSQGTGYGYTF. The CDR3 bases are TGTGCCAGCAGCCAGGGGACGGGCTATGGCTACACCTTC.

The rearrangement joins TRBV24-1 to TRBJ2-6; D unresolved. This CDR3 has 15 residues. Trimming left V 4 bases short and J 2 bases short, with 8 bases between. The V gene's germline CDR1 is KGHDR and CDR2 SFDVKD. The CDR3 loop reads CATSDPETGANVLTF. The DNA for the CDR3 is TGTGCCACCAGTGACCCAGAGACTGGGGCCAACGTCCTGACTTTC.

The V call is TRBV7-3, the J call TRBJ1-1, with D unresolved. V was clipped by 2 bases and J by 3 bases, with 7 bases between them. Germline V gene lookup returns CDR1 SGHTA and CDR2 FQGTGA. The CDR3 covers 13 residues. This CDR3 reads CASSLQRYTEAFF. In DNA, the CDR3 is TGTGCCAGCAGCTTACAACGGTACACTGAAGCTTTCTTT.

V gene TRBV18 combines with J gene TRBJ2-3; D tentatively fits TRBD1 or TRBD2 (5 bases each). V shed 2 bases and J shed 6 bases, with 18 bases lying between them. CDR3 length: 16 residues. Germline V gene sequence: CDR1 KGHSH, CDR2 LQKENI. The CDR3 sequence: CASSPTGTTIRDTQYF. The CDR3 nucleotides read TGTGCCAGCTCACCAACCGGGACCACGATTAGGGATACGCAGTATTTT.

The chain links TRBV24-1 to TRBJ2-2; D may be TRBD1 (5 bases). Germline loops: CDR1 KGHDR, CDR2 SFDVKD. This CDR3 is 15 amino acids long. Between the trimmed V and J ends, which lost 8 bases and 7 bases, there was a span of 19 bases. DNA for the CDR3: TGTGCCACCAACCAGGGCTCAGAGTCCAACGGGGAGCTGTTTTTT. The encoded protein is CATNQGSESNGELFF.

The CDR3 loop is CASSLSSDSYNEQFF. CDR3 nucleotide sequence: TGTGCCAGTAGTCTTTCTAGCGACTCCTACAATGAGCAGTTCTTC. The rearrangement joins TRBV19 to TRBJ2-1, with D tentatively TRBD2 (6 bases). The CDR3 consists of 15 residues. Germline V gives CDR1 LNHDA, CDR2 SQIVND (reference sequence). V was clipped by 5 bases and J by 0 bases, with 11 bases between them.

This clone was recorded at least ten times. J is TRBJ1-2 and V is TRBV7-2, with D possibly TRBD1 on 6 matching bases. Germline CDR1 SGHTA, CDR2 FQGNSA. Trimming shortened V by 3 bases and J by 7 bases, and 15 bases separated the two germline ends. This CDR3 contains 14 residues. The CDR3 bases are TGTGCCAGCAGCTTTTATCTAGGGGGTAGTGGCTACACCTTC. Translating gives CASSFYLGGSGYTF. Based on the CDR3 plus reference TRBV7-2 and TRBJ1-2, the full variable domain is GAGVSQSPSNKVTEKGKDVELRCDPISGHTALYWYRQSLGQGLEFLIYFQGNSAPDKSGLPSDRFSAERTGGSVSTLTIQRTQQEDSAVYLCASSFYLGGSGYTFGSGTRLTVV.

The chain employs TRBV4-1 and TRBJ2-1, with D uncertain. The V gene's germline CDR1 is MGHRA and CDR2 YSYEKL. Trimming took 0 bases from V and 5 from J, leaving 14 bases between them. The CDR3 runs 16 residues. The chain's CDR3 is CASSQDLVRFHNEQFF. As DNA, the CDR3 is TGCGCCAGCAGCCAAGATTTAGTGCGATTTCACAATGAGCAGTTCTTC.

The rearrangement links TRBV5-5 to TRBJ1-2; D not certain. The V end was cut by 0 bases, the J end by 3 bases, with 12 bases between. This CDR3 comprises 15 residues. The germline CDR1 and CDR2 sequences are SGHKS and YYEKEE (reference sequence). The CDR3 DNA follows: TGTGCCAGCAGCTTGGGTACCGGCCCTTACTATGGCTACACCTTC. Encoded protein: CASSLGTGPYYGYTF.

The chain uses TRBV5-4 and TRBJ2-1; no firm D call. CDR3 length equals 15 residues. With 5 bases removed from V and 0 bases from J, the gap between germline ends came to 12 bases. Looked up from germline, CDR1 is SGHNT and CDR2 is YYREEE (reference sequence). Here the CDR3 DNA reads TGTGCCAGCAGTTCGGTCTCCAGCTCCTACAATGAGCAGTTCTTC. Protein: CASSSVSSSYNEQFF.

The chain couples TRBV4-1 to TRBJ1-2, with 8 positions matching TRBD1. This CDR3 spans 15 amino acids. Germline V lookup: CDR1 MGHRA, CDR2 YSYEKL. V was pared by 5 bases and J by 4 bases, with 9 bases of the junction left unmatched. The CDR3, as DNA: TGCGCCAGCAGCATCATCGCAGGGGGCGTCTATGGCTACACCTTC. Its translation: CASSIIAGGVYGYTF.

The V call is TRBV4-3, the J call TRBJ1-4; 8 bases are a match to TRBD1. The germline V gene has CDR1 LGHNA and CDR2 YSLEER. V trimming: 3 bases; J trimming: 4 bases; junction bases outside the gene matches: 4. There are 15 residues in the CDR3. The chain's CDR3 is CASSHQGASNEKLFF. CDR3 DNA: TGCGCCAGCAGCCATCAGGGGGCAAGTAATGAAAAACTGTTTTTT.

The V and J genes are TRBV19 and TRBJ1-1; D call uncertain. V gave up 3 bases and J gave up 1 base, with 6 bases separating them. This CDR3 has 13 amino acids. Looked up from germline, CDR1 is LNHDA and CDR2 is SQIVND (reference sequence). CDR3 protein: CASSIRQNTEAFF. CDR3 nucleotides: TGTGCCAGTAGTATCCGACAGAACACTGAAGCTTTCTTT. The whole variable domain, filled in from reference TRBV19 and TRBJ1-1, reads DGGITQSPKYLFRKEGQNVTLSCEQNLNHDAMYWYRQDPGQGLRLIYYSQIVNDFQKGDIAEGYSVSREKKESFPLTVTSAQKNPTAFYLCASSIRQNTEAFFGQGTRLTVV.

This sequence joins TRBV5-8 and TRBJ2-7; no clear D. CDR1 and CDR2 (germline): SGHTS, YDEGEE. Trimming pared 7 bases from V and 6 bases from J, leaving 14 bases between. This CDR3 region has 12 residues. The CDR3 is CASGYRAVEQYF. The CDR3 DNA is TGTGCCAGCGGTTATCGGGCGGTCGAGCAGTACTTC. Together with reference TRBV5-8 and TRBJ2-7, the CDR3 gives the full variable domain: EAGVTQSPTHLIKTRGQQATLRCSPISGHTSVYWYQQALGLGLQFLLWYDEGEERNRGNFPPRFSGRQFPNYSSELNVNALELEDSALYLCASGYRAVEQYFGPGTRLTVT.

The chain is built from TRBV24-1 and TRBJ2-5; 7 bases are shared with TRBD2. CDR1 is KGHDR and CDR2 is SFDVKD in the germline V gene. This CDR3 is built from 15 residues. V was pared by 3 bases and J by 4 bases, with 7 bases of the junction left unmatched. CDR3 nucleotides: TGTGCCACCAGTGATCCCAGCGGGGCTGGAGAGACCCAGTACTTC. Encoded protein: CATSDPSGAGETQYF.

This clone was picked up one time. The chain combines TRBV6-6 with TRBJ2-5; D tentatively fits TRBD1 or TRBD2 (5 bases each). Trimming cost V 7 bases and J 5 bases, with 20 bases left between them. The V gene's germline CDR1 is MNHNY and CDR2 SVGAGI (reference sequence). The CDR3 covers 15 residues. The CDR3 DNA reads as TGTGCCAGCAACCGTGCAACCGGGACGGGGGAGACCCAGTACTTC. This encodes CASNRATGTGETQYF.

The gene calls are TRBV5-1 and TRBJ1-2, with no clear D. The CDR3 consists of 12 residues. Trimming shortened V by 4 bases and J by 5 bases, and 9 bases separated the two germline ends. Germline lookup yields CDR1 SGHRS and CDR2 YFSETQ. The CDR3 DNA reads as TGCGCCAGCAGCGGGGAAGGGTATGGCTACACCTTC. It codes for CASSGEGYGYTF.

The rearrangement joins TRBV5-1 to TRBJ2-1; D uncertain. The CDR3 loop spans 16 amino acids. V was cut by 4 bases and J by 0 bases, with 14 bases left in between. Germline CDR1 reads SGHRS; CDR2 reads YFSETQ. CDR3 loop: CASSVRLRNSYNEQFF. CDR3 bases: TGCGCCAGCAGCGTCAGACTCAGAAACTCCTACAATGAGCAGTTCTTC.

The chain carries TRBV7-3 and TRBJ1-2, with TRBD1 matching over 9 bases. There are 16 residues in the CDR3. V dropped 4 bases and J dropped 8; count of bases not matched to a gene: 14. The germline V gene encodes CDR1 SGHTA and CDR2 FQGTGA. This CDR3 is CASSSSAGTGTRGYTF. The DNA for the CDR3 is TGTGCCAGCAGCTCAAGCGCCGGGACAGGGACGCGAGGCTACACCTTC.

This chain joins TRBV14 and TRBJ2-5; 10 nucleotides align to TRBD2. Germline CDR1 and CDR2: SGHDN and FVKESK. The trim removed 3 bases at V and 3 bases at J, leaving 13 bases unmatched. The CDR3 contains 18 residues. The CDR3: CASSQGLSSGSWEETQYF. The CDR3 nucleotides read TGTGCCAGCAGCCAGGGTTTATCTAGCGGGAGTTGGGAAGAGACCCAGTACTTC.

J is TRBJ2-1 and V is TRBV5-1, with 9 bases fitting TRBD2. Germline assignment: CDR1 SGHRS and CDR2 YFSETQ. The V gene end was trimmed by 4 bases and the J gene end by 4 bases; junction bases not matched to a gene: 6. The CDR3 covers 15 residues. The CDR3 is CASSVLAGPYNEQFF. The CDR3 coding sequence is TGCGCCAGCAGCGTCCTAGCGGGGCCTTACAATGAGCAGTTCTTC.

This clone is a singleton in its sample. This chain uses TRBV7-2 with TRBJ1-5; D is unresolved. With 7 bases removed from V and 0 bases from J, the gap between germline ends came to 7 bases. CDR3 length: 13 amino acids. Germline assignment: CDR1 SGHTA and CDR2 FQGNSA. As DNA, the CDR3 is TGTGCCAGCACCATGGATAGCAATCAGCCCCAGCATTTT. It is translated as CASTMDSNQPQHF.

This clone was picked up one time. The CDR3 loop reads CASSSAGTGGETQYF. The CDR3 nucleotides are TGCGCCAGCAGCTCCGCCGGGACAGGGGGAGAGACCCAGTACTTC. The V gene is TRBV5-1, the J gene TRBJ2-5; 11 nucleotides match TRBD1. Germline CDR1 reads SGHRS; CDR2 reads YFSETQ. V shed 3 bases, J shed 4 bases, and the junction held 5 bases outside the gene matches. This CDR3 comprises 15 residues. Full variable domain (missing parts from reference TRBV5-1 and TRBJ2-5): KAGVTQTPRYLIKTRGQQVTLSCSPISGHRSVSWYQQTPGQGLQFLFEYFSETQRNKGNFPGRFSGRQFSNSRSEMNVSTLELGDSALYLCASSSAGTGGETQYFGPGTRLLVL.

CDR3 protein: CASSDLAGLYNEQFF. CDR3 coding DNA: TGCGCCAGCAGTGATCTAGCGGGCCTCTACAATGAGCAGTTCTTC. The chain employs TRBV10-1 and TRBJ2-1; 8 bases are a match to TRBD2. Germline-derived CDR1 and CDR2 are WNHNN and SYGVQD (reference sequence). This CDR3 region has 15 residues. V shed 3 bases, J shed 3 bases, and the junction held 4 bases outside the gene matches.